The rows below give T cell receptor beta chains drawn from one sample of a study of cytomegalovirus exposure and HLA in healthy donors. TCRdb's table, derived via immunoSEQ multiplex PCR, lists solely in-frame clones and lacks some. This table has about 98,000 clones, 70% to 80% appearing once. Sequenced material: PBMCs. These receptors came from a man between 60 and 70 years old in good health and CMV-seropositive. CDR3s include the opening cysteine and the closing phenylalanine or tryptophan. Fields, in order: J gene, V gene, D gene, clone size, CDR3 protein, CDR3 DNA. A D gene is named only where the DNA matches it firmly. The listing skips clone size in some rows; elsewhere it reads once, few, many or a size class.

>TRBJ1-6|TRBV13|TRBD1|NA
CASSLSTGGWFNSPLHF
TGTGCCAGCAGCCTATCGACAGGGGGCTGGTTTAATTCACCCCTCCACTTT
>TRBJ2-3|TRBV5-1|TRBD2|NA
CASSLRRTSGGRTSTDTQYF
TGCGCCAGCAGCTTAAGACGGACTAGCGGGGGGCGCACTAGCACAGATACGCAGTATTTT
>TRBJ2-2|TRBV7-2|TRBD2|NA
CASSPRTSGGAIPGELFF
TGTGCCAGCAGCCCACGGACTAGCGGGGGGGCGATACCCGGGGAGCTGTTTTTT
>TRBJ2-2|TRBV28|TRBD1|NA
CASSLQGTGENTGELFF
TGTGCCAGCAGTTTACAGGGGACAGGGGAGAACACCGGGGAGCTGTTTTTT
>TRBJ2-3|TRBV6-4|TRBD2|NA
CASSALSGGDTDTQYF
TGTGCCAGCAGTGCCCTTAGCGGGGGGGACACAGATACGCAGTATTTT
>TRBJ1-4|TRBV29-1|TRBD1|NA
CSATRTGEKLFF
TGCAGCGCTACCAGGACAGGTGAAAAACTGTTTTTT
>TRBJ1-6|TRBV5-1|TRBD1|few
CASSSSMGQVGSPLHF
TGCGCCAGCAGCTCGTCGATGGGACAGGTGGGTTCACCCCTCCACTTT
>TRBJ2-1|TRBV7-6|TRBD1|NA
CASSPQGGDRRGNEQFF
TGTGCCAGCAGCCCTCAAGGAGGGGACAGGAGGGGCAATGAGCAGTTCTTC
>TRBJ2-1|TRBV6-6|TRBD2|NA
CASTLGSGGAYNEQFF
TGTGCCAGCACCTTGGGGAGCGGGGGGGCCTACAATGAGCAGTTCTTC
>TRBJ1-3|TRBV6-1|NA|few
CASSSDTGSGNTIYF
TGTGCCAGCAGCTCCGACACCGGCTCTGGAAACACCATATATTTT
>TRBJ1-4|TRBV30|NA|NA
CACTDRNNEKLFF
TGTGCCTGTACTGACAGAAATAATGAAAAACTGTTTTTT
>TRBJ2-6|TRBV7-9|NA|once
CASSLPQGDNVLTF
TGTGCCAGCAGCTTACCACAGGGAGACAACGTCCTGACTTTC
>TRBJ1-2|TRBV7-9|TRBD1|NA
CASSLGDRVYTF
TGTGCCAGCAGCTTAGGGGACAGGGTCTACACCTTC
>TRBJ2-1|TRBV5-8|TRBD1|few
CASSLGDRGRDEQFF
TGTGCCAGCAGCTTGGGGGACAGGGGCCGCGATGAGCAGTTCTTC
>TRBJ1-4|TRBV5-6|TRBD1|few
CASGRGQVDEKLFF
TGTGCCAGCGGTCGGGGACAGGTGGATGAAAAACTGTTTTTT
>TRBJ1-1|TRBV6-5|TRBD1|once
CASSTTGVSTEASF
TGTGCCAGCAGTACCACAGGGGTGAGCACTGAAGCTTCCTTT
>TRBJ2-2|TRBV5-6|NA|NA
CASSLLVAGTSGELFF
TGTGCCAGCAGCTTGTTAGTTGCGGGGACGTCCGGGGAGCTGTTTTTT
>TRBJ2-7|TRBV4-2|NA|NA
CASSQEDGILSGEQYF
TGTGCCAGCAGCCAAGAAGATGGTATCCTCTCGGGTGAGCAGTACTTC
>TRBJ2-7|TRBV7-9|TRBD2|NA
CASSFPGSGGAEQYF
TGTGCCAGCAGCTTCCCCGGTAGCGGGGGGGCCGAGCAGTACTTC
>TRBJ1-1|TRBV27|NA|NA
CASSLQEDTEAFF
TGTGCCAGCAGTTTACAAGAGGACACTGAAGCTTTCTTT
>TRBJ2-5|TRBV9|NA|once
CASSPRAGERETQYF
TGTGCCAGCAGCCCGCGGGCAGGGGAGAGAGAGACCCAGTACTTC
>TRBJ2-7|TRBV6-6|NA|NA
CASSSGNEQYF
TGTGCCAGCAGTTCAGGGAACGAGCAGTACTTC
>TRBJ2-3|TRBV7-3|NA|NA
CASSPGSILGTDTQYF
TGTGCCAGCAGCCCCGGGTCCATCTTAGGCACAGATACGCAGTATTTT
>TRBJ1-5|TRBV6-6|NA|NA
CATARQGNQPQHF
TGTGCCACGGCCAGGCAGGGCAATCAGCCCCAGCATTTT
>TRBJ2-7|TRBV7-8|NA|NA
CASAHLGQNYYEQYF
TGTGCCAGCGCCCATCTGGGGCAGAACTATTACGAGCAGTACTTC
>TRBJ2-3|TRBV5-1|NA|NA
CASSLEGGGTDTQYF
TGCGCCAGCAGCTTGGAAGGGGGTGGCACAGATACGCAGTATTTT
>TRBJ2-7|TRBV5-1|NA|NA
CASSGGLTASYEQYF
TGCGCCAGCAGCGGCGGACTTACCGCCTCCTACGAGCAGTACTTC
>TRBJ2-5|TRBV14|TRBD1|NA
CASSQGGPFDRAAAQYF
TGTGCCAGCAGCCAAGGGGGGCCCTTCGACAGGGCCGCGGCGCAGTACTTC
>TRBJ1-1|TRBV4-1|NA|NA
CASSQEGSADTEAFF
TGCGCCAGCAGCCAAGAGGGCTCAGCGGACACTGAAGCTTTCTTT
>TRBJ1-5|TRBV6-1|NA|once
CASRDSYSNQPQHF
TGTGCCAGCAGAGATAGTTATAGCAATCAGCCCCAGCATTTT
>TRBJ2-7|TRBV6-1|NA|NA
CASSKRDFILGEQYF
TGTGCCAGCAGTAAACGGGACTTCATACTGGGGGAGCAGTACTTC
>TRBJ2-5|TRBV7-7|TRBD1|NA
CASSLTGGGETQYF
TGTGCTAGCAGCTTGACAGGGGGTGGGGAGACCCAGTACTTC
>TRBJ2-3|TRBV5-4|TRBD1|NA
CASSLRTGSTDTQYF
TGTGCCAGCAGCCTAAGGACAGGGAGCACAGATACGCAGTATTTT
>TRBJ1-2|TRBV5-6|NA|NA
CASSLGALRGYTF
TGTGCCAGCAGCTTGGGAGCTTTGCGGGGCTACACCTTC
>TRBJ2-3|TRBV6-5|TRBD2|NA
CASSYSEVGGRDTQYF
TGTGCCAGCAGTTACTCGGAGGTGGGGGGGAGGGATACGCAGTATTTT
>TRBJ2-7|TRBV29-1|NA|NA
CSVRSGSYEQYF
TGCAGCGTTCGCTCAGGTTCCTACGAGCAGTACTTC
>TRBJ2-3|TRBV9|TRBD2|NA
CASGRGGLGPGTDTQYF
TGTGCCAGTGGACGGGGGGGCCTAGGTCCCGGCACAGATACGCAGTATTTT
>TRBJ1-2|TRBV27|NA|NA
CASSLEGRGYGYTF
TGTGCCAGCAGTTTAGAGGGCAGGGGCTATGGCTACACCTTC
>TRBJ2-1|TRBV7-9|TRBD2|NA
CASSSSPSGGAQQFF
TGTGCCAGCAGCTCAAGTCCTAGCGGGGGGGCCCAGCAGTTCTTC
>TRBJ2-3|TRBV7-3|NA|once
CASSQGGGVGDTQYF
TGTGCCAGCAGTCAAGGGGGTGGGGTTGGAGATACGCAGTATTTT
>TRBJ2-5|TRBV29-1|TRBD1|NA
CSVDRGVRDRGQETQYF
TGCAGCGTTGATAGGGGGGTAAGGGACAGGGGTCAAGAGACCCAGTACTTC
>TRBJ2-5|TRBV28|NA|NA
CASSLSYQETQYF
TGTGCCAGCAGTTTATCGTACCAAGAGACCCAGTACTTC